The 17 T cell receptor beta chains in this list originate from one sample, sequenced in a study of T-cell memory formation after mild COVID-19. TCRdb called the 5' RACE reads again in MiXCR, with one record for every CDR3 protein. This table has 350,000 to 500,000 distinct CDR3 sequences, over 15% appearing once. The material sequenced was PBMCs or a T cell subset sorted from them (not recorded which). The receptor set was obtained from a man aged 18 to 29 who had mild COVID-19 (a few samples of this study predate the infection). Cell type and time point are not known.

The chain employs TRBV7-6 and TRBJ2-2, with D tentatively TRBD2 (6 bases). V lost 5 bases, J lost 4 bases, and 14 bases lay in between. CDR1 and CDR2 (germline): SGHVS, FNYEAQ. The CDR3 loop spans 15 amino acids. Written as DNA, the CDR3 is TGTGCCAGCAGCCAACCGACTAGTGGCACCGGGGAGCTGTTTTTT. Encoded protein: CASSQPTSGTGELFF.

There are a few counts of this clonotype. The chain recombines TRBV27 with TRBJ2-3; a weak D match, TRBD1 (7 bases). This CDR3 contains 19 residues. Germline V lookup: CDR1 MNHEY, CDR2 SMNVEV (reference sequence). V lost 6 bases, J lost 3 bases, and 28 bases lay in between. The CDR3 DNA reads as TGTGCCAGCAGCCGGGCGGGGACAGATACTAACCGAGGGACAGATACGCAGTATTTT. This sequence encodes CASSRAGTDTNRGTDTQYF.

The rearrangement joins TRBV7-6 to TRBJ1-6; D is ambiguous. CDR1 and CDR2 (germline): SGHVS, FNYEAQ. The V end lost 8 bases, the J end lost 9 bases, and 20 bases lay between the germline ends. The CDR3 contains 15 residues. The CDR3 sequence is CASLRLGCGFSPLHF. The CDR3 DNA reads TGTGCCAGCTTGAGGCTGGGGTGTGGATTTTCACCCCTCCACTTT.

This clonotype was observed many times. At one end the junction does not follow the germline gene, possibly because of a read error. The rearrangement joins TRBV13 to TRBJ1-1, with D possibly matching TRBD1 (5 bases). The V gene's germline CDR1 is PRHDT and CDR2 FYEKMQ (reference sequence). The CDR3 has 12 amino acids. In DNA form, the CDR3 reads TGTGCCAGCAGCCTAGGGACGCCTGAAGCTTTCTTT. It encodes CASSLGTPEAFF. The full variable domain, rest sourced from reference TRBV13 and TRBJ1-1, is AAGVIQSPRHLIKEKRETATLKCYPIPRHDTVYWYQQGPGQDPQFLISFYEKMQSDKGSIPDRFSAQQFSDYHSELNMSSLELGDSALYFCASSLGTPEAFFGQGTRLTVV.

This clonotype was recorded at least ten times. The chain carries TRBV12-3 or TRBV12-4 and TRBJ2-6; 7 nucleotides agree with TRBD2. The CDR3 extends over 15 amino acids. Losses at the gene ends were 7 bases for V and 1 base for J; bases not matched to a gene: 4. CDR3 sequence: CASNLGGSGANVLTF. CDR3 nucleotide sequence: TGTGCCAGCAACTTGGGAGGGTCTGGGGCCAACGTCCTGACTTTC.

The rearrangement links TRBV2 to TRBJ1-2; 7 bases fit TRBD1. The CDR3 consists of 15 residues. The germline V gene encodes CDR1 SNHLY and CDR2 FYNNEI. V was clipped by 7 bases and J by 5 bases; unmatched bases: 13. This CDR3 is CASTASLTGLYGYTF. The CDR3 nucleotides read TGTGCCAGCACCGCAAGTTTGACAGGGCTGTATGGCTACACCTTC.

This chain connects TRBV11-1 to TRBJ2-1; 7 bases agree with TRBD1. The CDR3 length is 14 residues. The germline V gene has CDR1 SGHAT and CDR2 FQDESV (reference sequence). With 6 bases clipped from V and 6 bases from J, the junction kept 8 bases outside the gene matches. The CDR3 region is CASRPIGGRNEQFF. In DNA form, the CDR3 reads TGTGCCAGCAGACCTATAGGGGGCCGCAATGAGCAGTTCTTC.

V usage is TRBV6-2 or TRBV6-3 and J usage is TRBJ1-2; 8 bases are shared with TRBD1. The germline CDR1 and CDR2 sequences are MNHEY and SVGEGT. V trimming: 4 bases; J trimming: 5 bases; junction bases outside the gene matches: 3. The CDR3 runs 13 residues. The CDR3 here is CASSSDREYGYTF. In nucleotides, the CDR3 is TGTGCCAGCAGTTCGGACAGGGAATATGGCTACACCTTC.

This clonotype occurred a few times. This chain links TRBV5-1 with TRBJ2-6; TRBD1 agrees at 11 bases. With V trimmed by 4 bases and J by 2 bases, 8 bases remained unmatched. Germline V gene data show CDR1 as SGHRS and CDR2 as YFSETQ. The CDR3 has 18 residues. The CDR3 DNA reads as TGCGCCAGCAGCGGATGGACAGGGGGCGCAACTGGGGCCAACGTCCTGACTTTC. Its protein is CASSGWTGGATGANVLTF. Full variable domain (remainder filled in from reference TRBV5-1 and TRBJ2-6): KAGVTQTPRYLIKTRGQQVTLSCSPISGHRSVSWYQQTPGQGLQFLFEYFSETQRNKGNFPGRFSGRQFSNSRSEMNVSTLELGDSALYLCASSGWTGGATGANVLTFGAGSRLTVL.

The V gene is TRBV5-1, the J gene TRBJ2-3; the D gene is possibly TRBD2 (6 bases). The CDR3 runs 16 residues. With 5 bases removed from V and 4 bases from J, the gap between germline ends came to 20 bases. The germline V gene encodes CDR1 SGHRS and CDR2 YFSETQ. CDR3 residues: CASSYTSGGIADTQYF. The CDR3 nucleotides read TGCGCCAGCAGTTATACCTCCGGGGGTATCGCAGATACGCAGTATTTT.

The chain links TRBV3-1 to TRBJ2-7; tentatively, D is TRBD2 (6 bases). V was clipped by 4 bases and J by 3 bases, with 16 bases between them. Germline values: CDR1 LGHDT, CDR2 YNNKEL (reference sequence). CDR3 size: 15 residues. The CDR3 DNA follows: TGTGCCAGCAGCCGGTACGGGGGTCAAGGCTACGAGCAGTACTTC. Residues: CASSRYGGQGYEQYF.

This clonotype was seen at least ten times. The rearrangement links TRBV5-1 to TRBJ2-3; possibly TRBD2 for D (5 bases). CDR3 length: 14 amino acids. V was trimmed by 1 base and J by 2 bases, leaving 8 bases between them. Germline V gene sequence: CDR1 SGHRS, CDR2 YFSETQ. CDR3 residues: CASSLRRDTDTQYF. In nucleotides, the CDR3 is TGCGCCAGCAGCTTGCGACGGGACACAGATACGCAGTATTTT.

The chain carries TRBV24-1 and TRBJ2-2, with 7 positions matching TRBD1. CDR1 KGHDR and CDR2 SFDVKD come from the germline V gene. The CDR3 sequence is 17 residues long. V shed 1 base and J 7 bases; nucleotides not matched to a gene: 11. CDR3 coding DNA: TGTGCCACCAGTGATTTCAAGGGACCCCCAGGGGGCGGGGAGCTGTTTTTT. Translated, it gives CATSDFKGPPGGGELFF.

The CDR3: CASSVTGGWTEAFF. The CDR3 DNA follows: TGTGCCAGCAGCGTAACAGGGGGCTGGACTGAAGCTTTCTTT. This rearrangement joins TRBV9 to TRBJ1-1, with TRBD1 identical over 9 bases. J gave up 5 bases and V 1 base, and 3 bases lay outside the gene matches. CDR1 is SGDLS, CDR2 YYNGEE, per germline. The CDR3 contains 14 residues.

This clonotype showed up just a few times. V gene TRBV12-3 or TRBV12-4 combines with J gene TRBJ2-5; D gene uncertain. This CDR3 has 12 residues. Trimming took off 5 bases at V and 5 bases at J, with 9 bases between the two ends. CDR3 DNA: TGTGCCAGCAGTACTCTGGGGGAGACCCAGTACTTC. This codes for CASSTLGETQYF.

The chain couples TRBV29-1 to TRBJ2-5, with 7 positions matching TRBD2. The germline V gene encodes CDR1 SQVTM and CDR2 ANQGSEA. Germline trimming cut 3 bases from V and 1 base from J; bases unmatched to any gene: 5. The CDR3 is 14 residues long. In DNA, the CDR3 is TGCAGCGTTGAGAGAGCGGGGAGCCAAGAGACCCAGTACTTC. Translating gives CSVERAGSQETQYF.

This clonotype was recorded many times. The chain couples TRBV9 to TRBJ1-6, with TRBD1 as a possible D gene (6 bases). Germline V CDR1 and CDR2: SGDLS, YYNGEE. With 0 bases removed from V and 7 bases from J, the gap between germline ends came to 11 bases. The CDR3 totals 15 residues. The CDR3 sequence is CASSVAAGENSPLHF. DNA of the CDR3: TGTGCCAGCAGCGTAGCGGCAGGGGAAAATTCACCCCTCCACTTT.